One sample yielded the 32 T cell receptor beta chains listed below, sequenced in a study of spatial heterogeneity in lung cancer. Study conclusions and caveats: The study found that expanded intratumoral alpha and beta TCR counts tracked tumor mutation counts.

Antigen specificity for these receptors is unknown. TCRdb reprocessed the 5' RACE reads via MiXCR and lists one record per CDR3 protein. The table records about 13,000 distinct CDR3 sequences, roughly 5.5% of them present only once. Time point reported: sample taken at primary tumor resection. Sequencing used lung tumor tissue, obtained at surgery. The receptors were gathered from a male donor with early-stage non-small cell lung cancer.

The chain couples TRBV4-3 to TRBJ2-7; 12 bases agree with TRBD2. The length of the CDR3 is 14 residues. The germline gives CDR1 LGHNA, CDR2 YSLEER. Trimming took 4 bases from V and 7 from J; bases not matched to a gene: 5. In DNA, the CDR3 is TGCGCCAGCAGCCCGGGACTAGCGGGTCGGGAGCAGTACTTC. It is translated as CASSPGLAGREQYF.

This clonotype was seen at least ten times. The chain links TRBV5-6 to TRBJ2-3; perhaps TRBD2 as D (6 bases). The V and J ends lost 3 bases and 5 bases respectively, with 10 bases between them. The germline V gene has CDR1 SGHDT and CDR2 YYEEEE. The CDR3 is made up of 13 amino acids. CDR3 sequence: CASSSGRIDTQYF. In nucleotides, the CDR3 is TGTGCCAGCAGCTCTGGGAGGATAGATACGCAGTATTTT.

This clonotype was recorded many times. This chain joins TRBV7-2 and TRBJ1-1; maybe TRBD1 (5 bases). This CDR3 region has 12 residues. The V gene's germline CDR1 is SGHTA and CDR2 FQGNSA. Trimming pared 3 bases from V and 4 bases from J, leaving 6 bases between. The DNA for the CDR3 is TGTGCCAGCAGCTTGGGGGTCACTGAAGCTTTCTTT. Translated, it gives CASSLGVTEAFF.

This clonotype was seen repeatedly, ten times or more. The J gene is TRBJ2-3, the V gene TRBV10-3, with D tentatively TRBD2 (5 bases). The CDR3 covers 13 residues. The V gene lost 4 bases and the J gene lost 3 bases, with 8 bases spanning the gap. Germline lookup yields CDR1 ENHRY and CDR2 SYGVKD. CDR3 nucleotides: TGTGCCATCAGTGGGGAGAATACAGATACGCAGTATTTT. It codes for CAISGENTDTQYF.

This clonotype was counted many times. The chain has TRBV12-3 or TRBV12-4 and TRBJ2-7; 8 bases match TRBD2. The CDR3 covers 13 residues. J lost 6 bases, V lost 6 bases, and 7 bases had no gene match. The CDR3: CASSPYAGGEQYF. CDR3 coding DNA: TGTGCCAGCAGCCCTTACGCGGGGGGCGAGCAGTACTTC.

In its sample, this clonotype was seen many times. The chain recombines TRBV20-1 with TRBJ1-5; TRBD1 is a possible D gene (6 bases). The germline V gene encodes CDR1 DFQATT and CDR2 SNEGSKA (reference sequence). The CDR3 sequence is 16 residues long. V was cut by 3 bases and J by 8 bases, with 23 bases left in between. In DNA, the CDR3 is TGCAGTGCTAGGCGACTAGACAGGATCCCTGGTGAGCCCCAGCATTTT. This codes for CSARRLDRIPGEPQHF.

This clonotype was detected ten times or more. The rearrangement links TRBV29-1 to TRBJ2-3, with a possible D match to TRBD2 (6 bases). V was trimmed by 3 bases and J by 0 bases, leaving 13 bases between them. The CDR3 has 15 amino acids. The germline V gene encodes CDR1 SQVTM and CDR2 ANQGSEA. The CDR3 DNA is TGCAGCGTTGACAACGCGGGGACTAGCACAGATACGCAGTATTTT. Translating it yields CSVDNAGTSTDTQYF.

This clonotype was seen ten or more times. V is TRBV20-1 and J is TRBJ2-5; D perhaps matches TRBD2 (5 bases). V lost 6 bases, J lost 3 bases, and 14 bases lay in between. The germline gives CDR1 DFQATT, CDR2 SNEGSKA (reference sequence). The CDR3 runs to 13 residues. As DNA, the CDR3 is TGCAGTGCACCGGACTGGACGAAAGAGACCCAGTACTTC. Protein product: CSAPDWTKETQYF.

Many counts were recorded for this clonotype. The J gene is TRBJ2-3, the V gene TRBV7-8, with 10 bases aligning to TRBD2. Trimming took 5 bases from V and 2 from J; bases not matched to a gene: 4. Germline CDR1 SGHVS, CDR2 FQNEAQ. This CDR3 region has 15 residues. Here the CDR3 reads CASSEGLALTDTQYF. In DNA form, the CDR3 reads TGTGCCAGCAGCGAGGGACTAGCGCTCACAGATACGCAGTATTTT.

This clonotype came up many times. The chain uses TRBV29-1 and TRBJ2-4; tentatively, D is TRBD1 (6 bases). CDR1 and CDR2 (germline): SQVTM, ANQGSEA. Trimming took off 6 bases at V and 6 bases at J, with 15 bases between the two ends. The CDR3 has 13 residues. CDR3 DNA: TGCAGCGTCTTAGACAGGAATGGAAACATTCAGTACTTC. Its translation: CSVLDRNGNIQYF.

The rearrangement joins TRBV11-3 to TRBJ2-2; TRBD1 matches at 10 bases. The ends lost 5 bases at V and 7 bases at J; junction bases unmatched: 7. The CDR3 is made up of 15 amino acids. From germline, CDR1 is SGHNT and CDR2 YENEEA. The CDR3, as DNA: TGTGCCAGCAGCACCCGGGACAGGGGCGGCGGGGAGCTGTTTTTT. Its protein is CASSTRDRGGGELFF.

This clonotype was counted at least ten times. V and J are TRBV12-3 or TRBV12-4 and TRBJ2-7; possible D gene TRBD1, 6 bases. This CDR3 is built from 15 residues. Trimming removed 4 bases at V and 3 bases at J, with 16 bases between. The CDR3: CASSSTGTLNYEQYF. The CDR3 coding sequence is TGTGCCAGCAGTTCCACCGGGACATTGAACTACGAGCAGTACTTC.

This clonotype showed up many times. The chain has TRBV20-1 and TRBJ1-2; maybe TRBD1 (5 bases). V was trimmed by 6 bases and J by 8 bases, leaving 13 bases between them. This CDR3 has 11 amino acids. Per germline, CDR1 DFQATT and CDR2 SNEGSKA (reference sequence). This CDR3 is CSAHIAGGYTF. CDR3 bases: TGCAGTGCGCATATCGCAGGGGGCTACACCTTC.

In regard to this clonotype: The germline gene is not matched at one end of the junction; a read error may be the cause. The J gene is TRBJ2-1, the V gene TRBV2; D call uncertain. Germline-derived CDR1 and CDR2 are SNHLY and FYNNEI. The CDR3 spans 12 residues. Written as DNA, the CDR3 is TGTGCCAGCGGTGAAGGGTACAATGAGCAGTTCTTC. Protein: CASGEGYNEQFF.

This clonotype has just a few counts. The chain is built from TRBV6-6 and TRBJ1-5, with D possibly being TRBD1 (5 bases). V lost 5 bases and J 1 base, leaving 9 bases between the germline ends. The CDR3 runs 14 residues. CDR1 and CDR2 from the germline V gene are MNHNY and SVGAGI (reference sequence). This CDR3 reads CASSTYRSNQPQHF. The CDR3 DNA follows: TGTGCCAGCAGTACGTACAGGAGCAATCAGCCCCAGCATTTT.

This clonotype was picked up many times. The chain recombines TRBV20-1 with TRBJ2-1; 11 positions agree with TRBD2. The CDR3 spans 17 residues. The V segment lost 1 base and the J segment 4 bases; nucleotides outside the gene matches: 9. Per the germline V gene, CDR1 is DFQATT and CDR2 is SNEGSKA (reference sequence). The DNA for the CDR3 is TGCAGTGCTAGAGGTCCGAAGACTAGCGGGGAGTACAATGAGCAGTTCTTC. Its protein is CSARGPKTSGEYNEQFF.

This clonotype has a count of ten or more. V gene TRBV20-1 combines with J gene TRBJ1-6; D is unclear. CDR3 length: 16 residues. Trimming left V 3 bases short and J 0 bases short, with 12 bases between. Germline assignment: CDR1 DFQATT and CDR2 SNEGSKA (reference sequence). CDR3: CSARWDPSSYNSPLHF. DNA for the CDR3: TGCAGTGCTAGGTGGGATCCAAGCTCCTATAATTCACCCCTCCACTTT.

Many counts were recorded for this clonotype. This rearrangement joins TRBV5-6 to TRBJ1-1; D not certain. The length of the CDR3 is 14 residues. Trimming took off 0 bases at V and 7 bases at J, with 13 bases between the two ends. The germline CDR1 and CDR2 sequences are SGHDT and YYEEEE. CDR3 nucleotides: TGTGCCAGCAGCTTGGAAAGTCGGGCACATGAAGCTTTCTTT. As protein: CASSLESRAHEAFF.

This clonotype was picked up many times. This chain uses TRBV20-1 with TRBJ2-7; 9 nucleotides line up with TRBD2. Per the germline V gene, CDR1 is DFQATT and CDR2 is SNEGSKA (reference sequence). The CDR3 has 16 residues. Germline trimming cut 0 bases from V and 3 bases from J; bases unmatched to any gene: 9. The CDR3: CSARDPSGGTDYEQYF. The CDR3 DNA reads TGCAGTGCTAGAGATCCAAGCGGGGGGACTGACTACGAGCAGTACTTC.

This clonotype was picked up many times. The V gene is TRBV14, the J gene TRBJ1-2; D perhaps matches TRBD1 (6 bases). V lost 0 bases, J lost 6 bases, and 8 bases lay in between. Germline V lookup: CDR1 SGHDN, CDR2 FVKESK. The CDR3 is made up of 13 amino acids. CDR3 region: CASSQDWGHGYTF. In nucleotides, the CDR3 is TGTGCCAGCAGCCAAGATTGGGGGCATGGCTACACCTTC.

This clonotype was counted at least ten times. The chain combines TRBV12-3 or TRBV12-4 with TRBJ1-4, with 8 bases aligning to TRBD1. CDR3 length: 15 amino acids. J gave up 4 bases and V 7 bases, and 8 bases lay outside the gene matches. The CDR3 spells CASTLGQGGNEKLFF. The CDR3 DNA sequence: TGTGCCAGCACCCTAGGACAGGGAGGTAATGAAAAACTGTTTTTT.

This clonotype was seen a handful of times. The chain uses TRBV20-1 and TRBJ1-1; D may be TRBD1 (6 bases). Per the germline V gene, CDR1 is DFQATT and CDR2 is SNEGSKA (reference sequence). The V gene lost 4 bases and the J gene lost 11 bases, with 17 bases spanning the gap. The CDR3 loop spans 12 amino acids. CDR3 sequence (DNA): TGCAGTGCTACAGGGCACACAGGGATGGCTTTCTTT. The encoded protein is CSATGHTGMAFF.

This clonotype was seen a few times. This chain links TRBV7-9 with TRBJ1-4; no clear D gene. The germline gives CDR1 SEHNR, CDR2 FQNEAQ (reference sequence). The CDR3 extends over 15 amino acids. Trimming cost V 1 base and J 0 bases, with 6 bases left between them. CDR3 protein: CASSLDGATNEKLFF. The CDR3 DNA follows: TGTGCCAGCAGCTTAGATGGGGCAACTAATGAAAAACTGTTTTTT. Variable domain in full (rest from reference TRBV7-9 and TRBJ1-4): DTGVSQNPRHKITKRGQNVTFRCDPISEHNRLYWYRQTLGQGPEFLTYFQNEAQLEKSRLLSDRFSAERPKGSFSTLEIQRTEQGDSAMYLCASSLDGATNEKLFFGSGTQLSVL.

As concerns this clonotype: The CDR3 does not end in the conserved phenylalanine or tryptophan, so this is likely a read error. This chain links TRBV2 with TRBJ1-1; tentative D call: TRBD1 (5 bases). CDR1 SNHLY and CDR2 FYNNEI come from the germline V gene. The CDR3 loop spans 13 amino acids. V dropped 6 bases and J dropped 4 bases, with 12 bases sitting between them. The CDR3 DNA is TGTGCCAGCAGAATGGGGGGGTCCACTGAAGCTTTCTCT. Translated, it gives CASRMGGSTEAFS.

There are a few counts of this clonotype. This chain connects TRBV3-1 to TRBJ2-7; 7 bases are shared with TRBD1. The CDR3 is 15 amino acids. Trimming at V came to 2 bases and at J to 0 bases, leaving 4 bases not matched to a gene. The germline CDR1 and CDR2 sequences are LGHDT and YNNKEL (reference sequence). For the CDR3, the DNA is TGTGCCAGCAGCCAAACCTCAGGGGGCTCCTACGAGCAGTACTTC. Translating gives CASSQTSGGSYEQYF.

In this sample, this clonotype turned up many times. The J gene is TRBJ1-4, the V gene TRBV15; D is uncertain. Looked up from germline, CDR1 is LNHNV and CDR2 is YYDKDF (reference sequence). The CDR3 runs to 12 residues. V was trimmed by 2 bases and J by 6 bases, leaving 4 bases between them. The CDR3, as DNA: TGTGCCACCAGCAGAAACTATGAAAAACTGTTTTTT. Protein sequence: CATSRNYEKLFF. The whole variable domain, remainder taken from reference TRBV15 and TRBJ1-4, is DAMVIQNPRYQVTQFGKPVTLSCSQTLNHNVMYWYQQKSSQAPKLLFHYYDKDFNNEADTPDNFQSRRPNTSFCFLDIRSPGLGDTAMYLCATSRNYEKLFFGSGTQLSVL.

This clonotype was seen many times. The J gene is TRBJ2-2, the V gene TRBV11-2, with 10 bases aligning to TRBD2. J gave up 2 bases and V 4 bases, and 4 bases lay outside the gene matches. The CDR3 contains 16 residues. Per germline, CDR1 SGHAT and CDR2 FQNNGV. In DNA form, the CDR3 reads TGTGCCAGCAGCTCTATAGCGGGGGGCAACACCGGGGAGCTGTTTTTT. Translating it yields CASSSIAGGNTGELFF.

This clonotype was recorded many times. The V call is TRBV15, the J call TRBJ2-3; D call uncertain. Germline V gene sequence: CDR1 LNHNV, CDR2 YYDKDF (reference sequence). The CDR3 contains 16 residues. Trimming left V 5 bases short and J 1 base short, with 16 bases between. CDR3 bases: TGTGCCACCAGCCACAACCTGGTTGGGGGCACAGATACGCAGTATTTT. Translating gives CATSHNLVGGTDTQYF.

This clonotype has at least ten counts. V usage is TRBV7-9 and J usage is TRBJ2-7, with TRBD2 as a possible D gene (5 bases). Per germline, CDR1 SEHNR and CDR2 FQNEAQ (reference sequence). The CDR3 has 14 residues. The V end was cut by 3 bases, the J end by 4 bases, with 13 bases between. The CDR3 sequence: CASSFAGPGYEQYF. The CDR3, as DNA: TGTGCCAGCAGCTTCGCGGGTCCGGGTTACGAGCAGTACTTC.

This clonotype has more than one count but fewer than ten. The gene calls are TRBV27 and TRBJ2-1; 8 bases fit TRBD2. With 3 bases clipped from V and 6 bases from J, the junction kept 10 bases outside the gene matches. CDR3 length equals 16 residues. Germline-derived CDR1 and CDR2 are MNHEY and SMNVEV (reference sequence). CDR3 sequence (DNA): TGTGCCAGCAGTTTCGGAAGCGGGGGCACTTCCAATGAGCAGTTCTTC. This gives the protein CASSFGSGGTSNEQFF.

In this sample, this clonotype turned up many times. The chain couples TRBV6-2 or TRBV6-3 to TRBJ2-1; D ambiguous. V was cut by 2 bases and J by 5 bases, with 7 bases left in between. The CDR3 consists of 13 residues. Looked up from germline, CDR1 is MNHEY and CDR2 is SVGEGT. For the CDR3, the DNA is TGTGCCAGCAGTTACGGTCAAAACAATGAGCAGTTCTTC. Its translation is CASSYGQNNEQFF.

This clonotype was found many times. In nucleotides, the CDR3 is TGTGCCAGCAGGCTCGTCAACACCGGGGAGCTGTTTTTT. Protein: CASRLVNTGELFF. This sequence joins TRBV2 and TRBJ2-2, with D unresolved. Germline-derived CDR1 and CDR2 are SNHLY and FYNNEI. CDR3 length: 13 amino acids. V lost 6 bases to trimming and J lost 2 bases, with 7 bases between them. The entire variable domain, with the rest obtained from reference TRBV2 and TRBJ2-2, is as follows: EPEVTQTPSHQVTQMGQEVILRCVPISNHLYFYWYRQILGQKVEFLVSFYNNEISEKSEIFDDQFSVERPDGSNFTLKIRSTKLEDSAMYFCASRLVNTGELFFGEGSRLTVL.